The TCR beta chain described here comes from a study of graft-versus-host responses after intestinal transplantation. The wider study: All recipients were transplanted with multivisceral, liver-intestinal, or isolated intestinal grafts. Whole-study findings and limits: With peak circulating GvH clone levels came an association with early post-transplant HvG declines.

Profiled with immunoSEQ multiplex PCR; TCRdb holds only in-frame clones, not every one. The data contain roughly 97,000 clones, around 90% of them singletons. V was clipped by 0 bases and J by 3 bases, with 11 bases between them. Per the germline V gene, CDR1 is MGHRA and CDR2 is YSYEKL. This CDR3 comprises 15 residues. With regard to this clone: Its antigen is not identified.

This clonotype was sampled from a human patient who received an intestinal transplant, so some T cells may come from the graft donor. Sequencing was performed on PBMCs, taken just under 460 days after intestinal transplant. The rearrangement joins TRBV4-1 to TRBJ1-1; no firm D call. The CDR3 nucleotides read TGCGCCAGCAGCCAAGATGAAGGTGTAGACACTGAAGCTTTCTTT. This sequence encodes CASSQDEGVDTEAFF.